This T cell receptor (beta chain) was documented in a study of cytomegalovirus exposure and HLA in healthy donors. 13 Jbeta primers and 60 Vbeta primers were used for the PCR. Profiling relied on immunoSEQ multiplex PCR, and the TCRdb table lists in-frame clones only, not all of them. The sample includes 130,000 or so clones, roughly four fifths of them seen just once. This clone was counted only a few times. The V gene's germline CDR1 is MNHNS and CDR2 SASEGT. Trimming took 11 bases from V and 6 from J, leaving 20 bases between them. The CDR3 is 14 amino acids. The sequenced material came from PBMCs. This chain connects TRBV6-1 to TRBJ2-1, with a possible D match to TRBD2 (6 bases). The clonotype was recovered from a man between 18 and 29 years old in good health and CMV-seropositive. The CDR3 sequence: CAANFPGTFNEQFF. Here the CDR3 DNA reads TGTGCCGCAAACTTCCCTGGGACTTTCAATGAGCAGTTCTTC.